This passage covers 12 T cell receptor beta chains from one sample sequenced in a study of T cell responses to AZD1222 COVID-19 vaccine. Profiled with immunoSEQ multiplex PCR; TCRdb holds only in-frame clones, not every one. Among some 180,000 clones listed, 80% to 95% were seen once. The source material was peripheral blood, sampled 28 days after the second dose of the MenACWY control vaccine. All receptors derive from an adult who received the MenACWY meningococcal vaccine as a control.

J is TRBJ2-2 and V is TRBV18, with 11 nucleotides matching TRBD1. CDR1 is KGHSH and CDR2 is LQKENI in the germline V gene. V lost 3 bases to trimming and J lost 6 bases; unmatched junction nucleotides: 6. This CDR3 is built from 16 residues. CDR3 DNA: TGTGCCAGCTCACCCGGACAGGGGGCTTCTTCCGGGGAGCTGTTTTTT. Residues: CASSPGQGASSGELFF. Complete variable domain (other parts from reference TRBV18 and TRBJ2-2): NAGVMQNPRHLVRRRGQEARLRCSPMKGHSHVYWYRQLPEEGLKFMVYLQKENIIDESGMPKERFSAEFPKEGPSILRIQQVVRGDSAAYFCASSPGQGASSGELFFGEGSRLTVL.

V usage is TRBV2 and J usage is TRBJ2-7; no clear D. The V and J ends lost 2 bases and 4 bases respectively, with 12 bases between them. CDR1 is SNHLY, CDR2 FYNNEI, per germline. The CDR3 is 14 amino acids. The CDR3 coding sequence is TGTGCCAGCAGTGAACGCGGAGTAGGGTACGAGCAGTACTTC. Its translation is CASSERGVGYEQYF. Together with reference TRBV2 and TRBJ2-7, the CDR3 gives the full variable domain: EPEVTQTPSHQVTQMGQEVILRCVPISNHLYFYWYRQILGQKVEFLVSFYNNEISEKSEIFDDQFSVERPDGSNFTLKIRSTKLEDSAMYFCASSERGVGYEQYFGPGTRLTVT.

The gene calls are TRBV6-5 and TRBJ1-3, with TRBD1 matching over 7 bases. V dropped 2 bases and J dropped 0; count of bases not matched to a gene: 1. The CDR3 has 15 residues. Germline CDR1 MNHEY, CDR2 SVGAGI. For the CDR3, the DNA is TGTGCCAGCAGTTACAGACAGGGCTCTGGAAACACCATATATTTT. Protein: CASSYRQGSGNTIYF.

The CDR3 loop reads CASSPGGGKSEAFF. CDR3 in DNA: TGTGCCAGCTCACCGGGTGGGGGCAAATCTGAAGCTTTCTTT. This chain connects TRBV18 to TRBJ1-1, with a possible D match to TRBD1 (6 bases). From germline, CDR1 is KGHSH and CDR2 LQKENI. The germline V and J ends were trimmed by 3 bases and 6 bases, with 14 bases remaining between them. This CDR3 is 14 amino acids long.

V is TRBV19 and J is TRBJ2-3; TRBD2 is a possible D gene (6 bases). V lost 3 bases and J 8 bases, leaving 6 bases between the germline ends. Germline assignment: CDR1 LNHDA and CDR2 SQIVND (reference sequence). The CDR3 is made up of 11 amino acids. The CDR3 DNA is TGTGCCAGTAGTATGGGAGGTACGCAGTATTTT. Protein: CASSMGGTQYF.

The rearrangement uses TRBV19 and TRBJ1-2, with 7 positions matching TRBD1. The trim removed 4 bases at V and 0 bases at J, leaving 14 bases unmatched. The CDR3 loop spans 18 amino acids. Per germline, CDR1 LNHDA and CDR2 SQIVND (reference sequence). CDR3 bases: TGTGCCAGTAGTACTACACGTACAGGGGCCGCAGCTAACTATGGCTACACCTTC. It specifies CASSTTRTGAAANYGYTF.

The chain uses TRBV11-2 and TRBJ2-1; 11 positions match TRBD2. J gave up 3 bases and V 5 bases, and 3 bases lay outside the gene matches. CDR3 length: 15 amino acids. Germline values: CDR1 SGHAT, CDR2 FQNNGV. The CDR3 is CASSLAGGRYNEQFF. Written as DNA, the CDR3 is TGTGCCAGCAGCCTAGCGGGGGGCCGCTACAATGAGCAGTTCTTC.

Comment on this clone: The junction shows a germline mismatch at one end, possibly a read error. This chain uses TRBV2 with TRBJ1-5; TRBD1 might be the D (6 bases). Germline assignment: CDR1 SNHLY and CDR2 FYNNEI. There are 13 residues in the CDR3. CDR3 protein: CASREDRSQPQHF. The CDR3 DNA reads as TGTGCCAGCAGAGAAGACAGGAGTCAGCCCCAGCATTTT.

The CDR3 region has the DNA TGTGCCAGTAGTATCAAAGGGGGTCACACCGGGGAGCTGTTTTTT. This codes for CASSIKGGHTGELFF. This chain links TRBV19 with TRBJ2-2; the D gene is possibly TRBD1 (6 bases). The V end was cut by 3 bases, the J end by 3 bases, with 11 bases between. The CDR3 extends over 15 amino acids. From germline, CDR1 is LNHDA and CDR2 SQIVND (reference sequence).

The rearrangement joins TRBV5-6 to TRBJ2-2; D gene ambiguous. This CDR3 is 15 amino acids long. V dropped 3 bases and J dropped 1 base, with 10 bases sitting between them. Germline-derived CDR1 and CDR2 are SGHDT and YYEEEE. Written as DNA, the CDR3 is TGTGCCAGCAGCTCCGGCGCAAGGAACACCGGGGAGCTGTTTTTT. This gives the protein CASSSGARNTGELFF.

This clone was seen once. V gene TRBV7-8 combines with J gene TRBJ2-5; TRBD2 agrees at 13 bases. The CDR3 is 16 residues long. V trimming: 6 bases; J trimming: 4 bases; junction bases outside the gene matches: 8. From germline, CDR1 is SGHVS and CDR2 FQNEAQ. The CDR3 spells CASRTSGGSGRETQYF. For the CDR3, the DNA is TGTGCCAGCAGGACTAGCGGGGGGTCAGGGAGAGAGACCCAGTACTTC.

The chain has TRBV3-1 (or the pseudogene TRBV3-2) and TRBJ1-1, with D maybe TRBD1 (6 bases). Per the germline V gene, CDR1 is LGHDT and CDR2 is YNNKEL (reference sequence). This CDR3 has 14 residues. V lost 5 bases, J lost 1 base, and 11 bases lay in between. This chain's CDR3 is CASSKGVGNTEAFF. The CDR3 DNA sequence: TGTGCCAGCAGCAAGGGGGTCGGGAACACTGAAGCTTTCTTT.